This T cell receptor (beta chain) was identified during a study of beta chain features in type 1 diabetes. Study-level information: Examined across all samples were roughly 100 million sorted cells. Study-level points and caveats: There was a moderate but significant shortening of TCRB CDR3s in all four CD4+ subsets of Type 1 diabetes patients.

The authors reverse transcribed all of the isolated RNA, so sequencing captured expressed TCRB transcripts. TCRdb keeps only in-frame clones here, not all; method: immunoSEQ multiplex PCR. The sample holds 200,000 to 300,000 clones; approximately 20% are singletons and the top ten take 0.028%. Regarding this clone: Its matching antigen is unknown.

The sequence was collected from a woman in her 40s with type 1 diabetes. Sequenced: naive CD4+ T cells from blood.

CDR3 in DNA: TGCAGCGTTGGAGGACAGGGCGGTGAGCAGTACTTC. This translates into CSVGGQGGEQYF. This chain uses TRBV29-1 with TRBJ2-7, with TRBD1 matching 8 bases. The CDR3 sequence is 12 residues long. Germline-derived CDR1 and CDR2 are SQVTM and ANQGSEA. The J segment lost 7 bases and the V segment lost 4 bases, leaving 6 bases of the junction unmatched.